A single sample gave rise to the 14 T cell receptor beta chains below, sequenced in a study of early T cells in non-severe SARS-CoV-2 infection. TCRdb re-called the 5' RACE reads with MiXCR, one entry per CDR3 protein. The sample contains about 61,000 distinct CDR3 sequences, about a tenth of which appear only once. Sequenced sample: whole blood. All receptors come from an adult who was a healthcare worker with PCR-confirmed SARS-CoV-2 infection or an uninfected control (not recorded which).

The sample holds a few counts of this clonotype. This rearrangement joins TRBV6-5 to TRBJ1-1; the D is unclear. This CDR3 comprises 11 residues. Trimming took off 2 bases at V and 6 bases at J, with 4 bases between the two ends. Germline V lookup: CDR1 MNHEY, CDR2 SVGAGI. The CDR3: CASSYGAEAFF. The CDR3 coding sequence is TGTGCCAGCAGTTACGGGGCTGAAGCTTTCTTT.

There are many counts of this clonotype. V is TRBV12-3 or TRBV12-4 and J is TRBJ2-6; no firm D call. This CDR3 has 15 residues. The V end lost 6 bases, the J end lost 4 bases, and 13 bases lay between the germline ends. CDR3 DNA: TGTGCCAGCAGCGACCGGCGCACGGGGGCCAACGTCCTGACTTTC. Amino acids: CASSDRRTGANVLTF.

This clonotype was seen at least ten times. This sequence joins TRBV2 and TRBJ1-5; the D gene is possibly TRBD1 (6 bases). Germline CDR1 SNHLY, CDR2 FYNNEI. Trimming removed 6 bases at V and 0 bases at J, with 9 bases between. The CDR3 is 14 residues long. The CDR3 loop is CASRVDSSNQPQHF. CDR3 nucleotide sequence: TGTGCCAGCAGGGTGGACAGTAGCAATCAGCCCCAGCATTTT.

Details on this clonotype: A junction boundary mismatches the germline segment, possibly from a read error. The rearrangement uses TRBV6-6 and TRBJ2-7; 9 nucleotides line up with TRBD1. Looked up from germline, CDR1 is MNHNY and CDR2 is SVGAGI (reference sequence). CDR3 size: 13 residues. CDR3: CVSTRDRATEQYF. DNA for the CDR3: TGTGTCAGCACCCGGGACAGGGCGACCGAGCAGTACTTC.

This clonotype was detected many times. The chain uses TRBV3-1 and TRBJ2-3; a possible D gene is TRBD2 (7 bases). CDR3 length: 16 residues. V lost 2 bases and J lost 1, with 13 bases in between. Per germline, CDR1 LGHDT and CDR2 YNNKEL (reference sequence). The chain's CDR3 is CASSQIAGGRTDTQYF. The CDR3 DNA reads TGTGCCAGCAGCCAAATAGCCGGGGGGCGCACAGATACGCAGTATTTT.

This clonotype was counted a few times. The chain combines TRBV6-5 with TRBJ2-5; D perhaps matches TRBD2 (7 bases). Germline CDR1 and CDR2: MNHEY and SVGAGI. The CDR3 consists of 13 residues. The V gene lost 10 bases and the J gene lost 7 bases, with 19 bases spanning the gap. Here the CDR3 DNA reads TGTGCCACCATCCCGCGGGGGCCGGGGACCCAGTACTTC. Its translation is CATIPRGPGTQYF.

This clonotype appeared many times. The V gene is TRBV6-5, the J gene TRBJ1-3; D remains unclear. Germline V gene data show CDR1 as MNHEY and CDR2 as SVGAGI. The CDR3 consists of 18 residues. V was shortened by 0 bases and J by 2 bases, with 17 bases between the two germline ends. The CDR3 loop is CASSYSPPGLSTGNTIYF. DNA of the CDR3: TGTGCCAGCAGTTACTCGCCGCCCGGGTTATCCACTGGAAACACCATATATTTT.

This clonotype has a handful of counts. V is TRBV29-1 and J is TRBJ2-1, with D unclear. The CDR3 spans 12 residues. V dropped 5 bases and J dropped 2 bases, with 7 bases sitting between them. Germline V gives CDR1 SQVTM, CDR2 ANQGSEA. The DNA of the CDR3 is TGCAGCGTTCCGGACGCCTACAATGAGCAGTTCTTC. This codes for CSVPDAYNEQFF.

This clonotype came up many times. This chain uses TRBV6-6 with TRBJ2-5; TRBD1 matches at 8 bases. Unmatched junction bases numbered 7, after V lost 2 bases and J lost 5 bases. The germline V gene has CDR1 MNHNY and CDR2 SVGAGI (reference sequence). The CDR3 is 15 amino acids. This CDR3 reads CASSYTRTGTETQYF. In nucleotides, the CDR3 is TGTGCCAGCAGTTACACCCGGACAGGGACGGAGACCCAGTACTTC.

This clonotype came up many times. This chain connects TRBV7-2 to TRBJ2-1; D possibly matches TRBD1 or TRBD2 (5 bases each). CDR3 size: 17 residues. V gave up 2 bases and J gave up 5 bases, with 19 bases separating them. CDR1 is SGHTA and CDR2 is FQGNSA in the germline V gene. The CDR3 region has the DNA TGTGCCAGCAGCTTATCCGACCCGCGAGGGACCAACAATGAGCAGTTCTTC. Its protein product is CASSLSDPRGTNNEQFF.

At least ten counts were recorded for this clonotype. V usage is TRBV10-2 and J usage is TRBJ1-2; D perhaps matches TRBD1 (5 bases). Germline CDR1 reads WSHSY; CDR2 reads SAAADI. Deletions cut 10 bases from V and 6 bases from J, with 15 bases between. The CDR3 extends over 12 amino acids. The CDR3 region has the DNA TGCGCCACCCGACCCGGGACGGATGGCTACACCTTC. It translates to CATRPGTDGYTF.

This clonotype was detected a few times. The CDR3 sequence: CASSTRASSTDTQYF. CDR3 DNA: TGTGCCAGCAGCACGAGGGCTTCTAGCACAGATACGCAGTATTTT. The chain couples TRBV9 to TRBJ2-3; perhaps TRBD2 as D (5 bases). Trimming stripped 4 bases from V and 0 bases from J, with 12 bases between. CDR1 and CDR2 from the germline V gene are SGDLS and YYNGEE. This CDR3 spans 15 amino acids.

This clonotype showed up just a few times. One end of the junction fails to match germline, which may point to a read error. The chain combines TRBV12-3 or TRBV12-4 with TRBJ2-5, with unresolved D. CDR3 length equals 13 residues. CDR3 DNA: TGTGCCAGCAGTTTTGAGAGACAAGAGGCCCAGTACTTC. Its protein product is CASSFERQEAQYF.

This clonotype has ten or more counts. The chain joins TRBV9 to TRBJ2-5; perhaps TRBD1 as D (6 bases). In germline, CDR1 is SGDLS, CDR2 YYNGEE. V dropped 4 bases and J dropped 5 bases, with 15 bases sitting between them. The CDR3 is 14 amino acids. CDR3: CASSLQQGRETQYF. The CDR3 nucleotides are TGTGCCAGCAGCCTCCAACAGGGACGGGAGACCCAGTACTTC.